This is a list of T cell receptor beta chains from one sample in a study of blood T cell repertoires in COVID-19. Profiled with immunoSEQ multiplex PCR; TCRdb holds only in-frame clones, not every one. The table lists about 240,000 clones, approximately 78% of them singletons. Sequencing used peripheral blood. The source of these receptors is a woman aged 55-70 years with active or convalescent COVID-19. Each CDR3 is given with its conserved first and last residue. Fields, in order: CDR3 protein, CDR3 DNA, clone size, D gene, J gene, V gene. D genes are given only for firm matches. Some rows mark clone size as missing; the rest say once, few, many or name a class of expanded clone.

CDR3: CASSSATNEKLFF
DNA: TGTGCCAGCAGCTCCGCAACTAATGAAAAACTGTTTTTT
size: .
D: .
J: TRBJ1-4
V: TRBV11-1

CDR3: CASSEGGRAGANVLTF
DNA: TGTGCCAGCAGTGAAGGGGGGAGGGCTGGGGCCAACGTCCTGACTTTC
size: .
D: TRBD2
J: TRBJ2-6
V: TRBV2

CDR3: CASSPTSIRGNTIYF
DNA: TGTGCCAGCAGCCCTACCTCGATTCGTGGAAACACCATATATTTT
size: once
D: .
J: TRBJ1-3
V: TRBV4-2

CDR3: CASSQLQGTNTEAFF
DNA: TGCGCCAGCAGCCAACTACAGGGGACTAACACTGAAGCTTTCTTT
size: .
D: TRBD1
J: TRBJ1-1
V: TRBV4-1

CDR3: CASGRTGESYEQYF
DNA: TGCGCCAGCGGGAGGACAGGGGAAAGCTACGAGCAGTACTTC
size: .
D: TRBD1
J: TRBJ2-7
V: TRBV5-1

CDR3: CASSPPRNQGAETQYF
DNA: TGTGCCAGCTCACCACCGAGAAATCAGGGGGCCGAGACCCAGTACTTC
size: .
D: TRBD1
J: TRBJ2-5
V: TRBV18

CDR3: CASTVWGGLGDSPLHF
DNA: TGTGCCAGCACAGTTTGGGGGGGTCTAGGTGATTCACCCCTCCACTTT
size: .
D: .
J: TRBJ1-6
V: TRBV2

CDR3: CASSPTGYEQYF
DNA: TGTGCCAGCAGTCCGACAGGGTACGAGCAGTACTTC
size: once
D: TRBD1
J: TRBJ2-7
V: TRBV6-2/TRBV6-3

CDR3: CASSSSSSDTQYF
DNA: TGTGCCAGCAGTTCGTCTAGCTCAGATACGCAGTATTTT
size: .
D: .
J: TRBJ2-3
V: TRBV12-3/TRBV12-4

CDR3: CASSFLGRDQPQHF
DNA: TGTGCCAGCAGCTTCCTCGGGAGAGATCAGCCCCAGCATTTT
size: .
D: .
J: TRBJ1-5
V: TRBV7-9

CDR3: CAISDWGGLGGNTIYF
DNA: TGTGCCATCAGTGACTGGGGGGGGTTAGGTGGAAACACCATATATTTT
size: .
D: .
J: TRBJ1-3
V: TRBV10-3

CDR3: CASSPGRGQGGTEAFF
DNA: TGTGCCAGCTCACCGGGCCGGGGACAGGGGGGGACTGAAGCTTTCTTT
size: .
D: TRBD1
J: TRBJ1-1
V: TRBV18

CDR3: CASSLSGAPTEAFF
DNA: TGCGCCAGCAGCTTGAGTGGGGCCCCCACTGAAGCTTTCTTT
size: .
D: .
J: TRBJ1-1
V: TRBV5-1

CDR3: CASSWGQGGEQYF
DNA: TGTGCCAGCAGCTGGGGACAGGGTGGCGAGCAGTACTTC
size: .
D: TRBD1
J: TRBJ2-7
V: TRBV7-7

CDR3: CASSTQGLNTF
DNA: TGTGCCAGCAGCACACAGGGTCTAAACACCTTC
size: few
D: .
J: TRBJ1-2
V: TRBV7-9

CDR3: CASSLALTGGIEAFF
DNA: TGTGCCAGCAGCTTAGCGCTCACAGGGGGCATTGAAGCTTTCTTT
size: once
D: TRBD1
J: TRBJ1-1
V: TRBV11-1

CDR3: CASSSPGGQDTQYF
DNA: TGTGCCAGCAGTTCCCCGGGGGGCCAAGATACGCAGTATTTT
size: .
D: .
J: TRBJ2-3
V: TRBV6-5

CDR3: CASSYSGGSNQPQHF
DNA: TGTGCCAGCAGTTACTCTGGCGGCAGCAATCAGCCCCAGCATTTT
size: .
D: .
J: TRBJ1-5
V: TRBV6-5

CDR3: CASSPQGASNEQYF
DNA: TGTGCCAGCAGCCCTCAGGGGGCATCCAACGAGCAGTACTTC
size: .
D: TRBD1
J: TRBJ2-7
V: TRBV11-2

CDR3: CAISGSGGLNEQFF
DNA: TGTGCCATCAGTGGATCGGGGGGACTCAATGAGCAGTTCTTC
size: .
D: TRBD2
J: TRBJ2-1
V: TRBV10-3

CDR3: CSAPNEQFF
DNA: TGCAGTGCCCCGAATGAGCAGTTCTTC
size: .
D: .
J: TRBJ2-1
V: TRBV20-1

CDR3: CARVDRHLGTSGGPLPNTGELFF
DNA: TGCGCCAGAGTGGACAGACACCTAGGGACTAGCGGGGGGCCCCTCCCCAACACCGGGGAGCTGTTTTTT
size: .
D: TRBD2
J: TRBJ2-2
V: TRBV23-1

CDR3: CASSPYLAGAYNEQFF
DNA: TGTGCCAGCAGCCCCTACCTAGCGGGGGCCTACAATGAGCAGTTCTTC
size: many
D: TRBD2
J: TRBJ2-1
V: TRBV7-9

CDR3: CASSASGVGEQYF
DNA: TGTGCCAGCAGTGCTTCAGGGGTGGGGGAGCAGTACTTC
size: once
D: .
J: TRBJ2-7
V: TRBV25-1

CDR3: CASSLDSHTGELFF
DNA: TGTGCCAGCAGCCTAGACTCCCACACCGGGGAGCTGTTTTTT
size: few
D: .
J: TRBJ2-2
V: TRBV7-3

CDR3: CASNVAGGREQFF
DNA: TGTGCCAGCAACGTAGCGGGGGGGCGCGAGCAGTTCTTC
size: .
D: TRBD2
J: TRBJ2-1
V: TRBV2

CDR3: CASSRVREIRRNTEAFF
DNA: TGCGCCAGCAGTCGGGTTCGGGAGATCAGGAGGAACACTGAAGCTTTCTTT
size: few
D: .
J: TRBJ1-1
V: TRBV23-1